One and the same sample provided the 30 T cell receptor beta chains below, sequenced in a study of blood T cell repertoires in COVID-19. Clones were sequenced by immunoSEQ multiplex PCR, and TCRdb holds only the in-frame ones, with some missing. The table records around 400,000 clones, around 87% of them present only once. Specimen: peripheral blood. These TCRs come from a woman aged 55-69 years with COVID-19, enrolled during active disease.

The gene calls are TRBV9 and TRBJ2-4; no clear D gene. CDR3 length equals 16 residues. The V end was cut by 4 bases, the J end by 0 bases, with 14 bases between. Per germline, CDR1 SGDLS and CDR2 YYNGEE. The DNA of the CDR3 is TGTGCCAGCAGCCCACAAGTTTCTCGAGCCAAAAACATTCAGTACTTC. This gives the protein CASSPQVSRAKNIQYF. Based on the CDR3 plus reference TRBV9 and TRBJ2-4, the full variable domain is DSGVTQTPKHLITATGQRVTLRCSPRSGDLSVYWYQQSLDQGLQFLIQYYNGEERAKGNILERFSAQQFPDLHSELNLSSLELGDSALYFCASSPQVSRAKNIQYFGAGTRLSVL.

The chain couples TRBV5-1 to TRBJ2-7, with 9 bases identical to TRBD1. Germline V lookup: CDR1 SGHRS, CDR2 YFSETQ. The CDR3 contains 15 residues. V trimming: 4 bases; J trimming: 7 bases; junction bases outside the gene matches: 12. For the CDR3, the DNA is TGCGCCAGCAGCGTATCCCGGGACAGGGCAGGAGAGCAGTACTTC. Protein: CASSVSRDRAGEQYF.

The rearrangement joins TRBV7-2 to TRBJ2-1; D not resolved. This CDR3 spans 12 amino acids. Germline loops: CDR1 SGHTA, CDR2 FQGNSA. With 6 bases removed from V and 6 bases from J, the gap between germline ends came to 9 bases. CDR3 nucleotides: TGTGCCAGCAGAGCAGAGGCCAATGAGCAGTTCTTC. As protein: CASRAEANEQFF.

CDR3 sequence reads: CASRPGQGARNEQFF. The CDR3 coding sequence is TGTGCCAGCAGACCCGGACAGGGGGCAAGGAATGAGCAGTTCTTC. The chain is built from TRBV11-2 and TRBJ2-1; TRBD1 agrees at 11 bases. This CDR3 contains 15 residues. CDR1 is SGHAT and CDR2 is FQNNGV in the germline V gene. V lost 6 bases to trimming and J lost 7 bases; unmatched junction nucleotides: 8.

This clone has a handful of counts. The chain has TRBV9 and TRBJ1-4; D may be TRBD1 (5 bases). V was cut by 6 bases and J by 7 bases, with 13 bases left in between. The CDR3 totals 13 residues. Germline V gives CDR1 SGDLS, CDR2 YYNGEE. The CDR3 protein is CASTTAGGEKLFF. In DNA form, the CDR3 reads TGTGCCAGCACAACAGCGGGGGGTGAAAAACTGTTTTTT.

The genes are TRBV3-1 (or the pseudogene TRBV3-2) and TRBJ2-5; D is undetermined. The V end was cut by 1 base, the J end by 9 bases, with 6 bases between. Germline CDR1 and CDR2: LGHDT and YNNKEL (reference sequence). This CDR3 has 11 residues. The CDR3 loop reads CASSQASPQYF. The CDR3 region has the DNA TGTGCCAGCAGCCAAGCCTCCCCCCAGTACTTC.

V gene TRBV5-1 combines with J gene TRBJ2-7; a weak D match, TRBD1 (5 bases). Germline loops: CDR1 SGHRS, CDR2 YFSETQ. Trimming pared 2 bases from V and 2 bases from J, leaving 14 bases between. CDR3 length equals 15 residues. DNA of the CDR3: TGCGCCAGCAGCTTCCAAGGACAAGTTACCTACGAGCAGTACTTC. This gives the protein CASSFQGQVTYEQYF.

The chain links TRBV7-2 to TRBJ2-7; D is possibly TRBD2 (5 bases). Germline loops: CDR1 SGHTA, CDR2 FQGNSA. Trimming left V 5 bases short and J 2 bases short, with 16 bases between. This CDR3 spans 15 amino acids. The CDR3 sequence is CASSPYLLGTYEQYF. The CDR3 nucleotides are TGTGCCAGCAGCCCGTACCTACTCGGGACCTACGAGCAGTACTTC.

This clone has a single count. V and J are TRBV6-4 and TRBJ1-2, with D possibly TRBD1 on 6 matching bases. Germline V gene data show CDR1 as MRHNA and CDR2 as SNTAGT. This CDR3 has 13 amino acids. V gave up 4 bases and J gave up 6 bases, with 12 bases separating them. CDR3 region: CASSAGQSNGYTF. The CDR3 nucleotides read TGTGCCAGCAGTGCTGGACAGTCGAATGGCTACACCTTC.

This chain links TRBV11-2 with TRBJ1-1, with 8 bases fitting TRBD1. This CDR3 is 19 amino acids long. Germline V CDR1 and CDR2: SGHAT, FQNNGV. V lost 3 bases to trimming and J lost 1 base; unmatched junction nucleotides: 16. The DNA of the CDR3 is TGTGCCAGCAGCTTGCGTTTCGTCAGGGGGCGCGATAGGAACACTGAAGCTTTCTTT. This encodes CASSLRFVRGRDRNTEAFF.

The J gene is TRBJ1-6, the V gene TRBV5-1; no reliable D call. In germline, CDR1 is SGHRS, CDR2 YFSETQ. The CDR3 has 15 residues. Trimming pared 0 bases from V and 6 bases from J, leaving 10 bases between. The CDR3 DNA follows: TGCGCCAGCAGCTTGGATCTAGGAGGTAATTCACCCCTCCACTTT. Amino acids: CASSLDLGGNSPLHF.

This chain uses TRBV14 with TRBJ2-3; 9 nucleotides agree with TRBD1. Trimming took 1 base from V and 14 from J; bases not matched to a gene: 13. Looked up from germline, CDR1 is SGHDN and CDR2 is FVKESK. CDR3 length: 15 amino acids. The CDR3 region is CASSQGRIQGAFPYF. The DNA of the CDR3 is TGTGCCAGCAGCCAAGGCCGCATACAGGGGGCATTTCCGTATTTT. Based on the CDR3 plus reference TRBV14 and TRBJ2-3, the full variable domain is EAGVTQFPSHSVIEKGQTVTLRCDPISGHDNLYWYRRVMGKEIKFLLHFVKESKQDESGMPNNRFLAERTGGTYSTLKVQPAELEDSGVYFCASSQGRIQGAFPYFGPGTRLTVL.

This chain joins TRBV6-4 and TRBJ1-1; D is ambiguous. Between the trimmed V and J ends, which lost 6 bases and 8 bases, there was a span of 19 bases. The length of the CDR3 is 14 residues. The germline V gene encodes CDR1 MRHNA and CDR2 SNTAGT. This CDR3 is CASRRDWGSPEAFF. The CDR3 coding sequence is TGTGCCAGCAGGAGGGATTGGGGAAGCCCCGAAGCTTTCTTT.

The chain links TRBV29-1 to TRBJ2-7, with TRBD1 matching 8 bases. Trimming removed 7 bases from V and 3 bases from J; junction bases left unmatched: 8. Looked up from germline, CDR1 is SQVTM and CDR2 is ANQGSEA. The CDR3 is 13 residues long. CDR3 DNA sequence: TGCAGCGGGACAAGCACAGGGGGCTACGAGCAGTACTTC. It is translated as CSGTSTGGYEQYF.

The V call is TRBV5-1, the J call TRBJ1-3, with unresolved D. The CDR3 covers 14 residues. V lost 0 bases, J lost 0 bases, and 4 bases lay in between. Germline values: CDR1 SGHRS, CDR2 YFSETQ. The CDR3 loop reads CASSLASSGNTIYF. The CDR3 bases are TGCGCCAGCAGCTTGGCCAGCTCTGGAAACACCATATATTTT.

The rearrangement links TRBV5-1 to TRBJ2-7; TRBD2 aligns across 8 bases. The CDR3 is made up of 15 amino acids. CDR1 is SGHRS, CDR2 YFSETQ, per germline. Unmatched junction bases numbered 5, after V lost 2 bases and J lost 1 base. CDR3 in amino acids: CASSFGSGASYEQYF. As DNA, the CDR3 is TGCGCCAGCAGCTTTGGTAGCGGGGCTTCCTACGAGCAGTACTTC. Based on the CDR3 plus reference TRBV5-1 and TRBJ2-7, the full variable domain is KAGVTQTPRYLIKTRGQQVTLSCSPISGHRSVSWYQQTPGQGLQFLFEYFSETQRNKGNFPGRFSGRQFSNSRSEMNVSTLELGDSALYLCASSFGSGASYEQYFGPGTRLTVT.

The chain uses TRBV5-1 and TRBJ1-4; D remains unclear. The germline CDR1 and CDR2 sequences are SGHRS and YFSETQ. Trimming pared 4 bases from V and 8 bases from J, leaving 15 bases between. The CDR3 is made up of 14 amino acids. The CDR3: CASSSGPSAEKLFF. Here the CDR3 DNA reads TGCGCCAGCAGCAGCGGACCCAGCGCCGAAAAACTGTTTTTT.

This clone has a single count. The chain couples TRBV18 to TRBJ2-2, with 9 bases matching TRBD1. The CDR3 is 14 amino acids. With V trimmed by 6 bases and J by 6 bases, 5 bases remained unmatched. Germline V gene lookup returns CDR1 KGHSH and CDR2 LQKENI. CDR3 sequence: CASSAGTGSGELFF. In DNA form, the CDR3 reads TGTGCCAGCTCGGCCGGGACAGGGTCCGGGGAGCTGTTTTTT. The full variable domain, completed using reference TRBV18 and TRBJ2-2, is NAGVMQNPRHLVRRRGQEARLRCSPMKGHSHVYWYRQLPEEGLKFMVYLQKENIIDESGMPKERFSAEFPKEGPSILRIQQVVRGDSAAYFCASSAGTGSGELFFGEGSRLTVL.

This chain connects TRBV5-5 to TRBJ1-3; 7 bases line up with TRBD1. With 9 bases clipped from V and 6 bases from J, the junction kept 12 bases outside the gene matches. CDR3 length equals 14 residues. Germline CDR1 SGHKS, CDR2 YYEKEE (reference sequence). The CDR3 protein is CATKPGGGENTIYF. Here the CDR3 DNA reads TGTGCCACAAAGCCGGGAGGGGGCGAAAACACCATATATTTT.

V is TRBV6-6 and J is TRBJ1-2; possibly TRBD1 for D (6 bases). Trimming shortened V by 9 bases and J by 8 bases, and 16 bases separated the two germline ends. This CDR3 is 12 amino acids long. Germline CDR1 MNHNY, CDR2 SVGAGI (reference sequence). The CDR3 DNA follows: TGTGCCAGTAGACAGGAGAATTCCGGCTACACCTTC. Amino acid sequence: CASRQENSGYTF.

The count of this clone is one. The CDR3 bases are TGTGCCAGCAGTCCCATATGGGGACAGGGGATCATTCAGTACTTC. It yields the protein CASSPIWGQGIIQYF. The J gene is TRBJ2-4, the V gene TRBV28, with 10 bases lining up with TRBD1. The CDR3 has 15 amino acids. Trimming removed 5 bases from V and 9 bases from J; junction bases left unmatched: 10. Germline values: CDR1 MDHEN, CDR2 SYDVKM.

The chain joins TRBV7-8 to TRBJ1-6; TRBD1 agrees at 7 bases. The CDR3 runs to 15 residues. The V gene end was trimmed by 5 bases and the J gene end by 5 bases; junction bases not matched to a gene: 6. Germline V gives CDR1 SGHVS, CDR2 FQNEAQ. The CDR3 DNA follows: TGTGCCAGCAGCACCCGGGGACAGAATAATTCACCCCTCCACTTT. It encodes CASSTRGQNNSPLHF. Based on the CDR3 plus reference TRBV7-8 and TRBJ1-6, the full variable domain is GAGVSQSPRYKVAKRGQDVALRCDPISGHVSLFWYQQALGQGPEFLTYFQNEAQLDKSGLPSDRFFAERPEGSVSTLKIQRTQQEDSAVYLCASSTRGQNNSPLHFGNGTRLTVT.

The chain recombines TRBV4-1 with TRBJ2-1, with D perhaps TRBD1 (5 bases). CDR3 size: 14 residues. Deletions cut 1 base from V and 6 bases from J, with 10 bases between. Germline V lookup: CDR1 MGHRA, CDR2 YSYEKL. The CDR3 reads CASSQAQGSNEQFF. Here the CDR3 DNA reads TGCGCCAGCAGCCAAGCGCAGGGTTCCAATGAGCAGTTCTTC.

For the CDR3, the DNA is TGTGCCATCAGCCCGGGACAGGGCCCCAATCAGCCCCAGCATTTT. It specifies CAISPGQGPNQPQHF. The chain is built from TRBV10-3 and TRBJ1-5; 9 bases agree with TRBD1. Germline trimming cut 6 bases from V and 3 bases from J; bases unmatched to any gene: 6. There are 15 residues in the CDR3. Germline CDR1 and CDR2: ENHRY and SYGVKD.

The rearrangement links TRBV6-5 to TRBJ1-6; 7 bases line up with TRBD1. This CDR3 contains 16 residues. V shed 0 bases, J shed 9 bases, and the junction held 8 bases outside the gene matches. CDR1 is MNHEY, CDR2 SVGAGI, per germline. The CDR3 spells CASSYSDPRGPSPLHF. The CDR3 region has the DNA TGTGCCAGCAGTTACTCGGACCCTAGGGGGCCTTCACCCCTCCACTTT.

The chain has TRBV5-1 and TRBJ2-2; tentative D call: TRBD1 (6 bases). Germline loops: CDR1 SGHRS, CDR2 YFSETQ. The CDR3 covers 14 residues. V lost 3 bases and J 6 bases, leaving 12 bases between the germline ends. CDR3 coding DNA: TGCGCCAGCAGCTCGTACGACAGGTCCGGGGAGCTGTTTTTT. Translating it yields CASSSYDRSGELFF.

The chain combines TRBV24-1 with TRBJ2-1, with TRBD1 matching over 11 bases. With V trimmed by 3 bases and J by 10 bases, 7 bases remained unmatched. Germline values: CDR1 KGHDR, CDR2 SFDVKD. This CDR3 is 15 amino acids long. CDR3 in amino acids: CATSDLGQGAWEQFF. In nucleotides, the CDR3 is TGTGCCACCAGTGATCTTGGACAGGGGGCCTGGGAGCAGTTCTTC.

The chain has TRBV7-2 and TRBJ2-5; 9 bases are a match to TRBD2. This CDR3 contains 15 residues. Germline V gene data show CDR1 as SGHTA and CDR2 as FQGNSA. The junction had 7 bases not matched to a gene; V was cut back by 5 bases and J by 3 bases. The CDR3 nucleotides read TGTGCCAGCAGCGGAGGACTAGCGAGAAAAGAGACCCAGTACTTC. Residues: CASSGGLARKETQYF. Complete variable domain (other parts from reference TRBV7-2 and TRBJ2-5): GAGVSQSPSNKVTEKGKDVELRCDPISGHTALYWYRQSLGQGLEFLIYFQGNSAPDKSGLPSDRFSAERTGGSVSTLTIQRTQQEDSAVYLCASSGGLARKETQYFGPGTRLLVL.

This clone was counted between two and nine times. V and J are TRBV7-9 and TRBJ2-3; 8 bases are shared with TRBD2. Germline lookup yields CDR1 SEHNR and CDR2 FQNEAQ (reference sequence). Trimming removed 1 base from V and 1 base from J; junction bases left unmatched: 1. This CDR3 has 15 residues. CDR3 loop: CASSLGGGRTDTQYF. CDR3 nucleotides: TGTGCCAGCAGCTTAGGCGGGGGGCGCACAGATACGCAGTATTTT.

The V and J genes are TRBV7-9 and TRBJ2-3, with 10 bases fitting TRBD2. The CDR3 covers 15 residues. CDR1 SEHNR and CDR2 FQNEAQ come from the germline V gene (reference sequence). Germline trimming cut 5 bases from V and 1 base from J; bases unmatched to any gene: 3. As DNA, the CDR3 is TGTGCCAGCAGCACGAGCGGGGGGGGCACAGATACGCAGTATTTT. Protein product: CASSTSGGGTDTQYF.